Presented here are 6 T cell receptor beta chains from one specimen sequenced in a study of blood T cell repertoires in COVID-19. Libraries were prepared by immunoSEQ multiplex PCR; TCRdb keeps only in-frame clonotypes and omits some of them. The sample lists around 140,000 clones, less than 90% seen once, with more than 1.4% in the top ten. The sequencing input was peripheral blood. All receptors derive from a man in his sixties with acute or convalescent COVID-19.

In this sample, this clone turned up a few times. V is TRBV6-1 and J is TRBJ2-1, with TRBD2 as a possible D gene (7 bases). The germline V gene encodes CDR1 MNHNS and CDR2 SASEGT. The CDR3 length is 12 residues. Trimming took 5 bases from V and 10 from J, leaving 12 bases between them. The CDR3 protein is CASSIQGGEQFF. DNA for the CDR3: TGTGCCAGCAGTATACAGGGAGGGGAGCAGTTCTTC.

Note on this clone: Other nucleotide sequences from this sample produce the same CDR3. The gene calls are TRBV5-1 and TRBJ2-7; TRBD1 matches at 10 bases. The germline V gene encodes CDR1 SGHRS and CDR2 YFSETQ. The CDR3 sequence is 15 residues long. V was clipped by 4 bases and J by 0 bases; unmatched bases: 4. The CDR3 bases are TGCGCCAGCAGCCCGAGACAGGGGGCCTCCTACGAGCAGTACTTC. Translation gives CASSPRQGASYEQYF. Combining the CDR3 with reference TRBV5-1 and TRBJ2-7 gives the whole variable domain KAGVTQTPRYLIKTRGQQVTLSCSPISGHRSVSWYQQTPGQGLQFLFEYFSETQRNKGNFPGRFSGRQFSNSRSEMNVSTLELGDSALYLCASSPRQGASYEQYFGPGTRLTVT.

The chain carries TRBV12-5 and TRBJ2-2, with TRBD2 matching over 15 bases. This CDR3 is 16 amino acids long. CDR1 LGHNT and CDR2 FRNRAP come from the germline V gene. Trimming took 2 bases from V and 6 from J; bases not matched to a gene: 1. In nucleotides, the CDR3 is TGTGCTAGTGGTTTGAGGACTAGCGGGGGGGCCGGGGAGCTGTTTTTT. It specifies CASGLRTSGGAGELFF. Complete variable domain (other parts from reference TRBV12-5 and TRBJ2-2): DARVTQTPRHKVTEMGQEVTMRCQPILGHNTVFWYRQTMMQGLELLAYFRNRAPLDDSGMPKDRFSAEMPDATLATLKIQPSEPRDSAVYFCASGLRTSGGAGELFFGEGSRLTVL.

V gene TRBV5-1 combines with J gene TRBJ1-3; a weak D match, TRBD1 (6 bases). V shed 4 bases and J shed 0 bases, with 14 bases lying between them. Germline V gene lookup returns CDR1 SGHRS and CDR2 YFSETQ. The CDR3 consists of 16 residues. The DNA for the CDR3 is TGCGCCAGCAGCCCCGGGACATTAGTCTCTGGAAACACCATATATTTT. Protein: CASSPGTLVSGNTIYF.

Only a few counts were recorded for this clone. This chain joins TRBV3-1 (or the pseudogene TRBV3-2) and TRBJ2-2; 10 bases are a match to TRBD1. J was trimmed by 7 bases and V by 5 bases; bases with no gene match: 7. Germline V gene data show CDR1 as LGHDT and CDR2 as YNNKEL (reference sequence). CDR3 length: 15 residues. CDR3: CASSFSTGGIGELFF. The CDR3, as DNA: TGTGCCAGCAGCTTCTCGACAGGGGGCATCGGGGAGCTGTTTTTT.

The rearrangement uses TRBV5-6 and TRBJ1-2; 9 positions agree with TRBD1. Germline trimming cut 0 bases from V and 4 bases from J; bases unmatched to any gene: 7. The CDR3 length is 16 residues. CDR1 is SGHDT, CDR2 YYEEEE, per germline. In DNA, the CDR3 is TGTGCCAGCAGCTTGGTGGACAGGGGAGGAGCCTATGGCTACACCTTC. Amino acid sequence: CASSLVDRGGAYGYTF.